This T cell receptor (beta chain) derives from a study of CD8+ T cells in alopecia areata. Findings of the study overall: Possibly as an HLA-related effect, TCR sharing across patients appeared less clear than in mice. Expanded CD8+ clones among the top 100, as well as scalp clonality, were significantly decreased by tofacitinib. One nonresponder leaves baseline CD8+ expansion's link to response uncertain. During tofacitinib treatment, many expanded lesional clones remained in scalp and blood.

About this clone itself: The antigen is undetermined.

Treatment indicated: oral pan-JAK inhibitor, 5-10 mg twice daily. cDNA reverse transcribed from extracted RNA served as the sequencing template. Assay: immunoSEQ multiplex PCR; the TCRdb copy retains only in-frame clones and omits some. Seen here are roughly 70,000 clones, roughly 28% observed once, and the top ten hold 15%. CDR1 is SEHNR, CDR2 FQNEAQ, per germline (reference sequence). This CDR3 is built from 12 residues. V lost 4 bases and J lost 2, with 5 bases in between. V gene TRBV7-9 combines with J gene TRBJ1-1; D is ambiguous. The sequence was collected from a human donor with alopecia areata. Sequencing used CD8+ T cells sorted from blood, obtained at week 4, from a patient treated with tofacitinib. CDR3 nucleotides: TGTGCCAGCAGCTACGTCAACACTGAAGCTTTCTTT. Its translation is CASSYVNTEAFF.